This T cell receptor beta chain was sequenced during a study of CD8 T cells in ankylosing spondylitis. Broader study findings: Clones linked to disease, bearing a CD8+ phenotype, were relatively rare in peripheral blood. Within ankylosing spondylitis blood, a TCR beta motif made up of under 10 highly homologous variants appeared to be characteristic.

Library preparation for TCR beta used quantitative 5'-RACE with molecular barcodes. TCRdb itself ran the 5' RACE reads through MiXCR, one entry per CDR3 protein. The sample contains some 400,000 distinct CDR3 sequences, approximately 20% of which appear only once. With regard to this clonotype: The target antigen is unknown.

CDR1 KGHSH and CDR2 LQKENI come from the germline V gene. CDR3 size: 15 residues. V was clipped by 2 bases and J by 5 bases, with 16 bases between them. Sequenced sample: blood, either unsorted or a sorted T cell fraction (not recorded which). The clonotype comes from a male donor with ankylosing spondylitis. V gene TRBV18 combines with J gene TRBJ2-7, with D possibly being TRBD2 (6 bases). The DNA for the CDR3 is TGTGCCAGCTCACCAGCGACTCGGAGGGGCAACGAGCAGTACTTC. Amino acid sequence: CASSPATRRGNEQYF.